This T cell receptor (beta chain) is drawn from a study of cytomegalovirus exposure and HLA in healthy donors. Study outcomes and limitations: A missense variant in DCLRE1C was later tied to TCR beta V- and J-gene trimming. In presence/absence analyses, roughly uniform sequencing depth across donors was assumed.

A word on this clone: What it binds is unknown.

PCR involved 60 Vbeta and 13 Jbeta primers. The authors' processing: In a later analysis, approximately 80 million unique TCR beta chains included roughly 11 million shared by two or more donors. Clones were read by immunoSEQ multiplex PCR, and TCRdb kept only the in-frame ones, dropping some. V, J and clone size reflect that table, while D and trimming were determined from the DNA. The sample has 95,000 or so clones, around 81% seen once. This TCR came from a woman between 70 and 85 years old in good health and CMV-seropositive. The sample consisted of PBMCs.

DNA of the CDR3: TGTGCCAGCAGCGTTAGCGGGAGGAGAGATACGCAGTATTTT. Translated: CASSVSGRRDTQYF. V usage is TRBV9 and J usage is TRBJ2-3; 10 bases align to TRBD2. Germline trimming cut 2 bases from V and 5 bases from J; bases unmatched to any gene: 2. The CDR3 is 14 residues long. The germline gives CDR1 SGDLS, CDR2 YYNGEE.